This T cell receptor beta chain was found in a study of T cell responses to AZD1222 COVID-19 vaccine. Study-level results: After two AZD1222 doses, spike-specific TCR breadth and depth rose versus day 0. Spike regions recognized by vaccine-associated CD4 TCRs spanned the protein, led by 160-218 and 743-854.

Germline CDR1 reads SGHRS; CDR2 reads YFSETQ. The V and J ends lost 0 bases and 3 bases respectively, with 9 bases between them. The CDR3 runs to 15 residues. The method was immunoSEQ multiplex PCR; TCRdb's version includes in-frame clones alone and lacks a portion of them. The profile shows more than 75,000 clones, about 89% of them singletons. For this clone: Its antigen is unidentified.

V gene TRBV5-1 combines with J gene TRBJ1-4; D unresolved. This TCR was recovered from an adult in good health. The sample here was peripheral blood, taken on day 0 of AZD1222 vaccination. The CDR3: CASSLAGEANEKLFF. In DNA, the CDR3 is TGCGCCAGCAGCTTGGCTGGGGAGGCTAATGAAAAACTGTTTTTT.